One TCR beta chain is described in this entry. CDR1 is SGHRS, CDR2 YFSETQ, per germline. The V gene lost 4 bases and the J gene lost 8 bases, with 21 bases spanning the gap. This CDR3 region has 15 residues. As handled by the study authors: Cell counts per sample came from amplifying reference gene primers. Using immunoSEQ multiplex PCR, the repertoire was profiled, and TCRdb retains in-frame clones only, with some absent. V and J calls and clone size follow that table, whereas D and trimming were derived from the DNA. The table lists around 260,000 clones, 88% of them singletons, with roughly 4% in the top ten. These data come from a study of blood T cell repertoires in COVID-19. About the study: The cDNA or gDNA used as material had been derived from T cells, B-cell-depleted T cells, or PBMCs.

This chain joins TRBV5-1 and TRBJ1-2; no clear D. Sequencing was done on a sample of peripheral blood. This TCR derives from a man aged 55 to 70 who had recovered from COVID-19. In nucleotides, the CDR3 is TGCGCCAGCAGCGGAGGGAGTCTACAAACGGGCGGCTACACCTTC. It encodes CASSGGSLQTGGYTF.